This record covers a single TCR beta chain. Its target is not known. Both TCR beta VDJ combination and CDR3 sequence profiling were carried out. Genomic DNA was the template for this profiling. TCRdb called the reads again in MiXCR, with one record for every CDR3 protein. This sample has hundreds of thousands of distinct CDR3 sequences, with 55% to 70% found just once. V shed 5 bases and J shed 1 base, with 17 bases lying between them. Germline V lookup: CDR1 SQVTM, CDR2 ANQGSEA. The CDR3 extends over 15 amino acids. The data originate from a study of CD8+CD57+ T cells in acquired aplastic anemia. Overall study: Sorted CD4+ and CD8+ cells yielded DNA averaging around 3.2 ug. For CD4+ cells, healthy donors had an average of roughly 11 million reads.

Study-level findings and limits: Found in both controls and patients were almost 30 CD8+ CDR3 sequences.

The sequencing input was sorted CD4+, CD8+, or CD8+CD57+ T cells (not recorded which) from PBMCs. This sequence originates from a human donor in good health, serving as a control. This chain joins TRBV29-1 and TRBJ1-1; unclear D gene. In nucleotides, the CDR3 is TGCAGCGTTCTAAAGGGATGGCTCTCGAACACTGAAGCTTTCTTT. As protein: CSVLKGWLSNTEAFF.